Shown below are 12 T cell receptor beta chains from a single sample sequenced in a study of T cell changes during pregnancy in multiple sclerosis. TCRdb keeps only in-frame clones here, not all; method: immunoSEQ multiplex PCR. Of about 18,000 clones listed, 88% are singletons. Sequenced material: CD4+ T cells from peripheral blood mononuclear cells, taken in the first trimester of pregnancy. The receptors stem from a female donor in good health, enrolled as a control in a pregnancy study.

This chain connects TRBV19 to TRBJ1-1, with 8 positions matching TRBD1. V was pared by 3 bases and J by 11 bases, with 8 bases of the junction left unmatched. The CDR3 extends over 13 amino acids. Germline assignment: CDR1 LNHDA and CDR2 SQIVND (reference sequence). This chain's CDR3 is CASSMSADRVAFF. In DNA form, the CDR3 reads TGTGCCAGTAGTATGTCTGCGGACAGGGTGGCTTTCTTT.

J is TRBJ1-4 and V is TRBV5-6; the match to TRBD1 covers 8 bases. There are 15 residues in the CDR3. The V gene end was trimmed by 1 base and the J gene end by 7 bases; junction bases not matched to a gene: 6. Germline CDR1 reads SGHDT; CDR2 reads YYEEEE. The CDR3 loop reads CASSLIDRGREKLFF. The CDR3 DNA reads TGTGCCAGCAGCTTGATCGACAGGGGTCGTGAAAAACTGTTTTTT. Full variable domain (remainder filled in from reference TRBV5-6 and TRBJ1-4): DAGVTQSPTHLIKTRGQQVTLRCSPKSGHDTVSWYQQALGQGPQFIFQYYEEEERQRGNFPDRFSGHQFPNYSSELNVNALLLGDSALYLCASSLIDRGREKLFFGSGTQLSVL.

This CDR3 reads CSAEAGGNEQFF. The CDR3 nucleotides read TGCAGCGCGGAGGCGGGCGGTAATGAGCAGTTCTTC. The genes are TRBV29-1 and TRBJ2-1, with D possibly being TRBD2 (5 bases). The germline gives CDR1 SQVTM, CDR2 ANQGSEA. The CDR3 runs 12 residues. The V end was cut by 7 bases, the J end by 7 bases, with 14 bases between.

This chain links TRBV18 with TRBJ1-2; D perhaps matches TRBD1 (5 bases). Trimming took 2 bases from V and 8 from J, leaving 6 bases between them. CDR1 KGHSH and CDR2 LQKENI come from the germline V gene. The CDR3 covers 11 residues. The CDR3 loop is CASSPNRGYTF. CDR3 DNA sequence: TGTGCCAGCTCACCAAACAGGGGCTACACCTTC. The full variable domain, in which reference TRBV18 and TRBJ1-2 provide the parts outside the CDR3, is NAGVMQNPRHLVRRRGQEARLRCSPMKGHSHVYWYRQLPEEGLKFMVYLQKENIIDESGMPKERFSAEFPKEGPSILRIQQVVRGDSAAYFCASSPNRGYTFGSGTRLTVV.

The rearrangement joins TRBV6-6 to TRBJ2-1; tentative D call: TRBD2 (6 bases). V was clipped by 4 bases and J by 9 bases, with 13 bases between them. The V gene's germline CDR1 is MNHNY and CDR2 SVGAGI (reference sequence). This CDR3 comprises 13 residues. The CDR3 DNA follows: TGTGCCAGCAGTTCGGGCGGGCGGGGTGAGCAGTTCTTC. As protein: CASSSGGRGEQFF.

The chain couples TRBV16 to TRBJ1-2, with TRBD1 identical over 10 bases. Trimming took 4 bases from V and 1 from J; bases not matched to a gene: 15. The CDR3 spans 19 residues. Germline V lookup: CDR1 KGHSY, CDR2 FQNENV. CDR3 bases: TGTGCCAGCAGCCTCCGCGGCCCGGGACAGGGGCGTCTTAACTATGGCTACACCTTC. Its protein is CASSLRGPGQGRLNYGYTF.

The V call is TRBV11-1, the J call TRBJ1-2; D is perhaps TRBD1 (6 bases). The CDR3 sequence is 13 residues long. Germline V gives CDR1 SGHAT, CDR2 FQDESV (reference sequence). With 5 bases removed from V and 2 bases from J, the gap between germline ends came to 9 bases. The CDR3 here is CASSPGANYGYTF. In DNA, the CDR3 is TGTGCCAGCAGCCCAGGGGCAAACTATGGCTACACCTTC.

CDR3 nucleotides: TGTGCCAGCAGTTCAGGGACAGGGGGCGCAGGGGGCTACACCTTC. Encoded protein: CASSSGTGGAGGYTF. The gene calls are TRBV27 and TRBJ1-2; 12 positions match TRBD1. The CDR3 consists of 15 residues. In germline, CDR1 is MNHEY, CDR2 SMNVEV (reference sequence). V was pared by 4 bases and J by 8 bases, with 8 bases of the junction left unmatched.

In nucleotides, the CDR3 is TGTGCCAGCAGCTTAGGCCACCTCAGGAATCAGCCCCAGCATTTT. This gives the protein CASSLGHLRNQPQHF. The chain is built from TRBV7-2 and TRBJ1-5; D call uncertain. Trimming stripped 1 base from V and 4 bases from J, with 11 bases between. The CDR3 covers 15 residues. Germline loops: CDR1 SGHTA, CDR2 FQGNSA.

V is TRBV7-8 and J is TRBJ2-3; 7 positions match TRBD2. This CDR3 spans 15 amino acids. Germline loops: CDR1 SGHVS, CDR2 FQNEAQ. V lost 5 bases, J lost 2 bases, and 7 bases stayed unmatched. The CDR3 spells CASSAREAPTDTQYF. The CDR3 DNA reads TGTGCCAGCAGCGCACGGGAGGCCCCCACAGATACGCAGTATTTT.

The V call is TRBV19, the J call TRBJ1-6, with 8 bases matching TRBD1. CDR1 is LNHDA and CDR2 is SQIVND in the germline V gene (reference sequence). The junction had 9 bases not matched to a gene; V was cut back by 5 bases and J by 6 bases. The CDR3 runs to 16 residues. This CDR3 reads CASSASQGARNSPLHF. The CDR3 DNA is TGTGCCAGTAGTGCAAGCCAGGGGGCGCGTAATTCACCCCTCCACTTT.

The chain carries TRBV14 and TRBJ2-2, with 8 bases fitting TRBD1. The CDR3 runs to 15 residues. Trimming removed 5 bases from V and 5 bases from J; junction bases left unmatched: 7. CDR1 and CDR2 (germline): SGHDN, FVKESK. In nucleotides, the CDR3 is TGTGCCAGCAGCGGATCTTGGACAGGGACCGGGGAGCTGTTTTTT. It codes for CASSGSWTGTGELFF.